This T cell receptor (beta chain) stems from a study of blood T cell repertoires in COVID-19. About the study: Researchers got acute and convalescent COVID-19 samples from the United States, Italy and Spain. From T cells, B-cell-depleted T cells, or PBMCs came the material, which was cDNA or gDNA.

This CDR3 has 15 residues. Germline V gene sequence: CDR1 SGHDN, CDR2 FVKESK. Trimming pared 2 bases from V and 2 bases from J, leaving 13 bases between. Methods used by the authors: Estimates of nucleated cell counts were drawn from the amplification of reference gene primers. Using immunoSEQ multiplex PCR, the repertoire was profiled, and TCRdb retains in-frame clones only, with some absent. V and J calls and clone size follow that table, whereas D and trimming were derived from the DNA. The sample has about 76,000 clones, 75% to 85% seen once; the top ten hold 15% to 17%. The source is a human donor in a cohort sampled during active COVID-19. Source material: peripheral blood. This sequence joins TRBV14 and TRBJ2-7, with D possibly matching TRBD2 (5 bases). This CDR3 reads CASSQPGRLPYEQYF. The DNA of the CDR3 is TGTGCCAGCAGCCAACCGGGGAGACTGCCCTACGAGCAGTACTTC.